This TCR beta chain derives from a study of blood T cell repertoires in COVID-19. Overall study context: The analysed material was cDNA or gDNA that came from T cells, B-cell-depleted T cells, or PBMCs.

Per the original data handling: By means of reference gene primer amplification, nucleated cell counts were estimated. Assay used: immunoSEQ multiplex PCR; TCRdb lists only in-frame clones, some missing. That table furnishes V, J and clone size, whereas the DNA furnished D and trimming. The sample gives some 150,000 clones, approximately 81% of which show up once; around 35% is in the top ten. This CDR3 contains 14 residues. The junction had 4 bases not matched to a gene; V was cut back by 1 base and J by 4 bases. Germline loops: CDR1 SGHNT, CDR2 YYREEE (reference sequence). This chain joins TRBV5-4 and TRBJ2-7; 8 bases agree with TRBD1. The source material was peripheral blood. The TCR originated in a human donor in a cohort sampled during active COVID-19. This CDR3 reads CASSLHGQGYEQYF. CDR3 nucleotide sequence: TGTGCCAGCAGCTTGCACGGACAGGGTTACGAGCAGTACTTC.